A single sample is the source of the 10 T cell receptor beta chains below, sequenced in a study of T cell clonality in common variable immunodeficiency. Study-level points and caveats: Fewer deletions and N-nucleotide insertions were reportedly seen in common variable immunodeficiency TCR beta sequences.

These TCRs are of unknown antigen specificity. Repertoires were generated with immunoSEQ multiplex PCR, while TCRdb's copy carries only in-frame clones and drops some. This sample lists about 15,000 clones; its ten largest clones have roughly 4.9%. The sequenced sample was peripheral blood mononuclear cells. These receptor sequences come from a human donor with common variable immunodeficiency.

CDR3 DNA (partial): TGTGCCAGCAGTCCCCTCCACAGTAACACTGAA. Translating it yields CASSPLHSNTE. From start to end, the CDR3 is CASSPLHSNTEAFF. V gene TRBV28 combines with J gene TRBJ1-1; D is unclear. The read stops 3 residues short of the end of the CDR3; the missing end is completed from the germline J gene. The CDR3 extends over 14 amino acids. The germline gives CDR1 MDHEN, CDR2 SYDVKM. With 5 bases removed from V and 2 bases from J, the gap between germline ends came to 12 bases. The full variable domain, completed using reference TRBV28 and TRBJ1-1, is DVKVTQSSRYLVKRTGEKVFLECVQDMDHENMFWYRQDPGLGLRLIYFSYDVKMKEKGDIPEGYSVSREKKERFSLILESASTNQTSMYLCASSPLHSNTEAFFGQGTRLTVV.

About this clone: The read terminates 3 residues before the CDR3 end, so the remaining end is supplied by the germline J gene. The chain is built from TRBV5-5 and TRBJ2-6, with D tentatively TRBD1 (6 bases). The CDR3 sequence is 15 residues long. CDR1 and CDR2 (germline): SGHKS, YYEKEE (reference sequence). Trimming took 6 bases from V and 6 from J, leaving 16 bases between them. The CDR3 sequence: CASTTRDKEANVLTF. The DNA read from the CDR3 is TGTGCCAGCACCACCCGGGACAAAGAGGCCAACGTC. Together with reference TRBV5-5 and TRBJ2-6, the CDR3 gives the full variable domain: DAGVTQSPTHLIKTRGQQVTLRCSPISGHKSVSWYQQVLGQGPQFIFQYYEKEERGRGNFPDRFSARQFPNYSSELNVNALLLGDSALYLCASTTRDKEANVLTFGAGSRLTVL.

A note on this clone: Sequencing ends 3 residues short of the CDR3 end; the germline J gene provides the rest. The rearrangement uses TRBV7-2 and TRBJ2-7; the match to TRBD2 covers 7 bases. This CDR3 spans 15 amino acids. Looked up from germline, CDR1 is SGHTA and CDR2 is FQGNSA. The trim removed 5 bases at V and 3 bases at J, leaving 10 bases unmatched. The part of the CDR3 DNA that was read is TGTGCCAGCAGCCTCAGGGTAGCGGGCGACTACGAG. Its protein product is CASSLRVAGDYE. The CDR3, in full, reads CASSLRVAGDYEQYF.

To note about this clone: The missing CDR3 end, 3 residues past where the read stops, is filled in from the germline J gene. The chain uses TRBV29-1 and TRBJ2-5; a weak D match, TRBD1 (5 bases). Germline assignment: CDR1 SQVTM and CDR2 ANQGSEA. The CDR3 contains 11 residues. V was pared by 7 bases and J by 0 bases, with 6 bases between. CDR3: CSEQDQETQYF. CDR3 DNA, as far as it was read: TGCAGCGAACAGGACCAAGAGACC.

With regard to this clone: The DNA ends 3 residues before the CDR3 does, and the rest of the CDR3 is filled in from the germline J gene. The chain couples TRBV12-5 to TRBJ1-4; D may be TRBD1 (5 bases). The V gene's germline CDR1 is LGHNT and CDR2 FRNRAP. The CDR3 contains 14 residues. The V end lost 5 bases, the J end lost 8 bases, and 15 bases lay between the germline ends. CDR3 bases read: TGTGCTAGTGGTCAAAACAGGATTGGCGAAAAA. Amino acid sequence: CASGQNRIGEK. The full CDR3 protein reads CASGQNRIGEKLFF.

As to this clone: From the germline J gene comes the end of the CDR3, since the read stops 3 residues before it. V is TRBV2 and J is TRBJ1-4; D not certain. In germline, CDR1 is SNHLY, CDR2 FYNNEI. The CDR3 length is 16 residues. Deletions cut 2 bases from V and 7 bases from J, with 17 bases between. This chain's CDR3 is CASSESSWQEIEKLFF. The DNA read from the CDR3 is TGTGCCAGCAGTGAATCTTCGTGGCAGGAGATTGAAAAA. The full variable domain, its missing parts supplied by reference TRBV2 and TRBJ1-4, is EPEVTQTPSHQVTQMGQEVILRCVPISNHLYFYWYRQILGQKVEFLVSFYNNEISEKSEIFDDQFSVERPDGSNFTLKIRSTKLEDSAMYFCASSESSWQEIEKLFFGSGTQLSVL.

About this clone: Read data end 3 residues before the CDR3 end; the end is taken from the germline J gene. The rearrangement links TRBV29-1 to TRBJ1-1; D is possibly TRBD1 (6 bases). The CDR3 spans 12 residues. V lost 4 bases to trimming and J lost 4 bases, with 10 bases between them. Germline V lookup: CDR1 SQVTM, CDR2 ANQGSEA. The CDR3 bases that were read are TGCAGCGTTGCGGACAGCCGCACTGAA. Residues: CSVADSRTE. The complete CDR3 sequence is CSVADSRTEAFF. The full variable domain, with the rest looked up from reference TRBV29-1 and TRBJ1-1, is SAVISQKPSRDICQRGTSLTIQCQVDSQVTMMFWYRQQPGQSLTLIATANQGSEATYESGFVIDKFPISRPNLTFSTLTVSNMSPEDSSIYLCSVADSRTEAFFGQGTRLTVV.

In the case of this clone: The read falls 3 residues short of the CDR3 end, and the missing part is taken from the germline J gene. The gene calls are TRBV5-4 and TRBJ2-5; no definite D call. The V end lost 1 base, the J end lost 5 bases, and 15 bases lay between the germline ends. The CDR3 is made up of 15 amino acids. The germline V gene encodes CDR1 SGHNT and CDR2 YYREEE (reference sequence). The CDR3 loop reads CASSLSYSQAETQYF. The part of the CDR3 DNA that was read is TGTGCCAGCAGCTTGTCTTACTCGCAAGCGGAGACC.

Concerning this clone itself: The CDR3 end lies 3 residues beyond the end of the read and is filled in from the germline J gene. The rearrangement uses TRBV18 and TRBJ2-5, with D possibly TRBD2 on 6 matching bases. The V gene lost 6 bases and the J gene lost 4 bases, with 15 bases spanning the gap. Germline lookup yields CDR1 KGHSH and CDR2 LQKENI. This CDR3 is built from 14 residues. The CDR3 loop is CASSQGGVAETQYF. The sequenced part of the CDR3 DNA is TGTGCCAGCTCGCAAGGCGGGGTTGCAGAGACC. The full variable domain, with the rest looked up from reference TRBV18 and TRBJ2-5, is NAGVMQNPRHLVRRRGQEARLRCSPMKGHSHVYWYRQLPEEGLKFMVYLQKENIIDESGMPKERFSAEFPKEGPSILRIQQVVRGDSAAYFCASSQGGVAETQYFGPGTRLLVL.

A note on this clone: The read stops 3 residues short of the end of the CDR3; the missing end is completed from the germline J gene. The chain recombines TRBV10-3 with TRBJ1-1; 9 bases agree with TRBD1. Germline V CDR1 and CDR2: ENHRY, SYGVKD. This CDR3 has 18 amino acids. The V gene end was trimmed by 3 bases and the J gene end by 4 bases; junction bases not matched to a gene: 15. The part of the CDR3 DNA that was read is TGTGCCATCAGTGATGTAGCGGAGACAGGGGGAGAAACCACTGAA. It codes for CAISDVAETGGETTE. The CDR3 in full is CAISDVAETGGETTEAFF.